These T cell receptor beta chains were read from a single sample in a study of T cells in Graves' hyperthyroidism and ophthalmopathy. TCRdb called the multiplex PCR reads again in MiXCR, with one record for every CDR3 protein. The data contain roughly 520,000 distinct CDR3 sequences, 24% of them singletons. The sequenced material came from blood. Receptor source: a woman aged 25 to 39 with Graves' ophthalmopathy. The CDR3 runs from the conserved cysteine through the conserved F or W. The order of the fields is clone size, J gene, D gene, V gene, CDR3 protein, CDR3 DNA. The D gene is left open where the match is weak. The size entry is marked missing in some rows and otherwise reads once, few, many or a size class.

>NA|TRBJ2-7|NA|TRBV27
CASSLYPGGIYEQYF
TGTGCCAGCAGTTTATATCCGGGGGGCATATACGAGCAGTACTTC
>many|TRBJ2-7|NA|TRBV7-3
CASSLTNDGFYEQYF
TGTGCCAGCAGCTTAACGAACGACGGCTTCTACGAGCAGTACTTC
>NA|TRBJ2-7|NA|TRBV5-1
CASSLEYSTYEQYF
TGCGCCAGCAGCTTGGAATACAGTACCTACGAGCAGTACTTC
>many|TRBJ1-3|NA|TRBV27
CASSFASVGNTIYF
TGTGCCAGCAGTTTCGCATCAGTTGGAAACACCATATATTTT
>many|TRBJ2-5|NA|TRBV12-3/TRBV12-4
CASSLGVGAEETQYF
TGTGCCAGCAGTTTAGGGGTGGGAGCGGAGGAGACCCAGTACTTC
>many|TRBJ2-2|NA|TRBV28
CASRDAGLPRAITGELFF
TGTGCCAGCAGGGACGCGGGACTCCCAAGGGCGATCACCGGGGAGCTGTTTTTT
>many|TRBJ2-5|TRBD2|TRBV10-3
CAIRFGQRGDQETQYF
TGTGCCATCAGATTTGGCCAGCGGGGGGACCAAGAGACCCAGTACTTC
>few|TRBJ2-7|TRBD2|TRBV12-3/TRBV12-4
CASRHSGVRDEQYF
TGTGCCAGCAGGCATAGCGGGGTCAGGGACGAGCAGTACTTC
>many|TRBJ2-2|NA|TRBV9
CASSTDLTGELFF
TGTGCCAGCAGCACCGACCTCACCGGGGAGCTGTTTTTT
>NA|TRBJ2-4|NA|TRBV6-2/TRBV6-3
CASSYSGWDAKNIQYF
TGTGCCAGCAGTTACTCTGGCTGGGATGCCAAAAACATTCAGTACTTC
>NA|TRBJ1-1|NA|TRBV27
CASSPRRMGRNTEAFF
TGTGCCAGCAGTCCCCGGAGAATGGGCAGGAACACTGAAGCTTTCTTT
>many|TRBJ2-2|NA|TRBV4-3
CASSPQTTRTELFF
TGCGCCAGCAGCCCACAAACTACAAGGACGGAGCTGTTTTTT
>few|TRBJ2-6|NA|TRBV29-1
CSVEVMGDGYSGANVLTF
TGCAGCGTTGAAGTAATGGGCGACGGATACTCTGGGGCCAACGTCCTGACTTTC